These 17 T cell receptor beta chains were sequenced from one sample in a study of blood T cell repertoires in COVID-19. Clones were read by immunoSEQ multiplex PCR, and TCRdb kept only the in-frame ones, dropping some. The repertoire holds 80,000 to 100,000 clones, with nearly 95% as singletons. The sample comprised peripheral blood. All receptors come from a human donor with active COVID-19. The donor label of this sample is uncertain.

The J gene is TRBJ2-2, the V gene TRBV28, with TRBD1 matching over 7 bases. Unmatched junction bases numbered 11, after V lost 11 bases and J lost 2 bases. Germline lookup yields CDR1 MDHEN and CDR2 SYDVKM. The CDR3 totals 15 residues. CDR3 sequence: CAVRPGTVNTGELFF. The CDR3 DNA follows: TGTGCCGTCAGGCCTGGGACAGTAAACACCGGGGAGCTGTTTTTT.

The chain uses TRBV5-1 and TRBJ2-1; no clear D. Germline CDR1 reads SGHRS; CDR2 reads YFSETQ. Trimming removed 4 bases at V and 6 bases at J, with 17 bases between. This CDR3 comprises 15 residues. CDR3 protein: CASSPQSRIRNEQFF. CDR3 nucleotides: TGCGCCAGCAGCCCCCAATCTAGGATCCGCAATGAGCAGTTCTTC.

Here the CDR3 reads CASSEMVGQGNSPLHF. The CDR3 DNA is TGTGCCAGCAGTGAGATGGTGGGACAGGGGAATTCACCCCTCCACTTT. The genes are TRBV25-1 and TRBJ1-6; 10 bases are shared with TRBD1. V trimming: 3 bases; J trimming: 7 bases; junction bases outside the gene matches: 6. CDR3 size: 16 residues. Germline lookup yields CDR1 MGHDK and CDR2 SYGVNS.

The chain has TRBV14 and TRBJ1-1; D gene unclear. This CDR3 contains 16 residues. Germline CDR1 SGHDN, CDR2 FVKESK. V was shortened by 2 bases and J by 4 bases, with 17 bases between the two germline ends. CDR3 bases: TGTGCCAGCAGCCAATTTCTAGGACTTATGCGCACTGAAGCTTTCTTT. Its translation is CASSQFLGLMRTEAFF.

The gene calls are TRBV25-1 and TRBJ1-1; D perhaps matches TRBD1 (6 bases). Germline assignment: CDR1 MGHDK and CDR2 SYGVNS. With 5 bases removed from V and 1 base from J, the gap between germline ends came to 8 bases. The CDR3 is 13 residues long. The CDR3 reads CASSTGSNTEAFF. DNA of the CDR3: TGTGCCAGCAGTACAGGGTCGAACACTGAAGCTTTCTTT.

This chain links TRBV6-5 with TRBJ2-6; D unclear. V lost 6 bases to trimming and J lost 0 bases, with 9 bases between them. This CDR3 has 15 residues. CDR1 is MNHEY, CDR2 SVGAGI, per germline. The DNA of the CDR3 is TGTGCCAGCAGCCCAGGTATCTCTGGGGCCAACGTCCTGACTTTC. This codes for CASSPGISGANVLTF.

This chain links TRBV5-1 with TRBJ1-1, with D possibly matching TRBD1 (5 bases). CDR1 SGHRS and CDR2 YFSETQ come from the germline V gene. Between the trimmed V and J ends, which lost 0 bases and 4 bases, there was a span of 7 bases. The length of the CDR3 is 13 residues. CDR3 loop: CASSLEGLTEAFF. The CDR3 DNA is TGCGCCAGCAGCTTGGAGGGGCTCACTGAAGCTTTCTTT.

J is TRBJ1-3 and V is TRBV19, with a tentative D call TRBD1 (6 bases). Deletions cut 4 bases from V and 4 bases from J, with 17 bases between. The germline V gene encodes CDR1 LNHDA and CDR2 SQIVND (reference sequence). The CDR3 is made up of 16 amino acids. CDR3 bases: TGTGCCAGTAGTACCCGGCGGGGGCTCACAGGAAACACCATATATTTT. Protein: CASSTRRGLTGNTIYF.

This rearrangement joins TRBV10-3 to TRBJ1-1; a weak D match, TRBD1 (6 bases). CDR1 is ENHRY and CDR2 is SYGVKD in the germline V gene. Trimming took off 6 bases at V and 3 bases at J, with 11 bases between the two ends. CDR3 length: 13 amino acids. The CDR3 region is CAISPGVDTEAFF. CDR3 nucleotides: TGTGCCATCAGCCCAGGGGTGGACACTGAAGCTTTCTTT.

Only a few counts were recorded for this clone. The gene calls are TRBV24-1 and TRBJ2-2, with D possibly matching TRBD1 (6 bases). Per the germline V gene, CDR1 is KGHDR and CDR2 is SFDVKD. V dropped 3 bases and J dropped 1 base, with 8 bases sitting between them. CDR3 length: 15 amino acids. CDR3: CATSDPGQNTGELFF. The CDR3 nucleotides are TGTGCCACCAGTGATCCGGGACAGAACACCGGGGAGCTGTTTTTT.

The rearrangement links TRBV6-2 or TRBV6-3 to TRBJ2-7, with 14 nucleotides matching TRBD2. This CDR3 is built from 17 residues. With V trimmed by 6 bases and J by 2 bases, 9 bases remained unmatched. Germline V CDR1 and CDR2: MNHEY, SVGEGT. CDR3 amino acids: CASSLGLAGVLTYEQYF. CDR3 DNA: TGTGCCAGCAGCCTGGGACTAGCGGGAGTCCTCACCTACGAGCAGTACTTC.

This chain uses TRBV5-1 with TRBJ2-7; 12 bases line up with TRBD1. The CDR3 contains 17 residues. Trimming cost V 0 bases and J 6 bases; bases outside gene matches: 10. CDR1 and CDR2 (germline): SGHRS, YFSETQ. This CDR3 is CASSLAPAGQGASEQYF. The CDR3 DNA is TGCGCCAGCAGCTTGGCCCCTGCGGGACAGGGGGCAAGCGAGCAGTACTTC.

The chain combines TRBV6-4 with TRBJ1-2, with D possibly being TRBD1 (5 bases). With 3 bases removed from V and 13 bases from J, the gap between germline ends came to 24 bases. The CDR3 runs 15 residues. CDR1 is MRHNA, CDR2 SNTAGT, per germline. The CDR3 spells CASSEYGTGPQSTTF. Written as DNA, the CDR3 is TGTGCCAGCAGTGAGTATGGGACTGGACCCCAATCGACCACCTTC.

The chain recombines TRBV3-1 (or the pseudogene TRBV3-2) with TRBJ2-7; D is possibly TRBD2 (6 bases). Per the germline V gene, CDR1 is LGHDT and CDR2 is YNNKEL (reference sequence). This CDR3 comprises 13 residues. Trimming shortened V by 6 bases and J by 1 base, and 10 bases separated the two germline ends. CDR3 sequence reads: CASSPGTSYEQYF. In DNA form, the CDR3 reads TGTGCCAGCAGTCCCGGGACTTCCTACGAGCAGTACTTC.

The V gene is TRBV7-9, the J gene TRBJ1-2; D possibly corresponds to TRBD1 (6 bases). V gave up 2 bases and J gave up 4 bases, with 23 bases separating them. CDR1 and CDR2 from the germline V gene are SEHNR and FQNEAQ (reference sequence). The CDR3 contains 18 residues. CDR3 DNA: TGTGCCAGCAGCTTACGCCTGGACAGCGAGGGGTTTGGCTATGGCTACACCTTC. Residues: CASSLRLDSEGFGYGYTF.

The gene calls are TRBV19 and TRBJ2-2; D perhaps matches TRBD1 (8 bases). The CDR3 contains 17 residues. The germline V and J ends were trimmed by 3 bases and 4 bases, with 18 bases remaining between them. The V gene's germline CDR1 is LNHDA and CDR2 SQIVND (reference sequence). The DNA for the CDR3 is TGTGCCAGTAGTATGGAGGTGGGAGGGACAGGCACCGGGGAGCTGTTTTTT. Translation: CASSMEVGGTGTGELFF.

This chain uses TRBV11-3 with TRBJ2-3; the match to TRBD1 covers 7 bases. Trimming took 5 bases from V and 4 from J; bases not matched to a gene: 12. The CDR3 has 16 residues. Germline loops: CDR1 SGHNT, CDR2 YENEEA. As DNA, the CDR3 is TGTGCCAGCAGCCCTAGACAGACAGGGAACCCAGATACGCAGTATTTT. It yields the protein CASSPRQTGNPDTQYF.